This T cell receptor beta chain originates from a study of beta chain features in type 1 diabetes. To note about this clone: Its target is unknown.

Study conclusions and caveats: With patients and controls alike, PCR might favor shorter templates to an equal degree. Moderately but significantly shorter TCRB CDR3s were found in Type 1 diabetes patients in all four CD4+ subsets.

CDR1 and CDR2 from the germline V gene are MGHRA and YSYEKL. This CDR3 is 14 amino acids long. Trimming cost V 4 bases and J 4 bases, with 13 bases left between them. cDNA synthesis used the whole RNA isolate, giving expressed TCRB sequences. The table came from immunoSEQ multiplex PCR; TCRdb's copy has only in-frame clones and leaves some out. This sample has roughly 150,000 clones; 7.8% occur once, and the top ten carry 0.94%. Sequenced sample: central memory CD4+ T cells from blood. The sequence came from a woman between 40 and 50 years old with type 1 diabetes. The V gene is TRBV4-1, the J gene TRBJ2-5; perhaps TRBD2 as D (5 bases). The CDR3 loop is CASSPSGMRETQYF. The CDR3 DNA reads as TGCGCCAGCAGCCCCTCGGGGATGAGAGAGACCCAGTACTTC.